This T cell receptor (beta chain) was documented in a study of blood T cell repertoires in COVID-19. Study in general: PBMCs, B-cell-depleted T cells, or T cells were the source of the cDNA or gDNA that made up the material.

Participant reports of clinical history set cohort assignment. Losses at the gene ends were 5 bases for V and 2 bases for J; bases not matched to a gene: 8. In germline, CDR1 is SGHVS, CDR2 FQNEAQ. The CDR3 is 15 amino acids. Here immunoSEQ multiplex PCR was the method, and the copy in TCRdb shows in-frame clones only, minus some. The top ten hold under 3% of the sample, which has about 270,000 clones, roughly 93% seen once. The receptor was isolated from a woman aged 40 to 49 with acute COVID-19. Sequencing was carried out using PBMCs or T cells enriched from blood (not recorded which). This chain links TRBV7-8 with TRBJ2-5, with TRBD2 identical over 7 bases. CDR3 in amino acids: CASSREAPLQETQYF. DNA of the CDR3: TGTGCCAGCAGCCGGGAGGCACCCCTTCAAGAGACCCAGTACTTC.